This T cell receptor (beta chain) was documented in a study of PD-1 blockade in classical Hodgkin lymphoma. As regards this clone: What it binds is not known.

The table came from immunoSEQ multiplex PCR; TCRdb's copy has only in-frame clones and leaves some out. Of about 35,000 clones listed, roughly 90% are singletons. Brentuximab vedotin exposure varied, and every patient relapsed after autologous stem cell transplantation. From thawed PBMCs, CD4+ T cells were purified using magnetic negative selection. The junction had 18 bases not matched to a gene; V was cut back by 6 bases and J by 7 bases. This CDR3 has 17 residues. Germline V gene sequence: CDR1 KGHSH, CDR2 LQKENI. Findings and caveats of the study: Significantly greater TCR diversity emerged by C4D1 in CD4+ cells but not CD8+ cells.

The TCR sequence derives from a human donor with classical Hodgkin lymphoma. The source material was CD4+ T cells from blood, sampled at baseline. V gene TRBV18 combines with J gene TRBJ2-7; 10 nucleotides align to TRBD2. CDR3 nucleotide sequence: TGTGCCAGCTCGCTACGGAGGACTAGCGGTTTCGTCGGGGAGCAGTACTTC. This translates into CASSLRRTSGFVGEQYF.